Below are 4 T cell receptor beta chains sequenced from a single sample in a study of blood T cell repertoires in COVID-19. This table comes from immunoSEQ multiplex PCR, and its TCRdb copy is limited to in-frame clones, with some not included. The sample carries about 330,000 clones, 85% to 90% recorded once. The material sequenced was PBMCs or T cells enriched from blood (not recorded which). The receptors were gathered from a woman aged 18-35 years who had recovered from COVID-19.

CDR3 in amino acids: CASRTRWGQNTGELFF. The CDR3, as DNA: TGTGCCAGCAGGACCCGGTGGGGGCAGAACACCGGGGAGCTGTTTTTT. This sequence joins TRBV11-2 and TRBJ2-2; weak D call: TRBD1 (6 bases). The CDR3 runs 16 residues. Germline loops: CDR1 SGHAT, CDR2 FQNNGV. Trimming pared 6 bases from V and 1 base from J, leaving 15 bases between.

This chain connects TRBV7-9 to TRBJ1-6; D is uncertain. This CDR3 region has 12 residues. V was shortened by 2 bases and J by 12 bases, with 8 bases between the two germline ends. Germline V gene lookup returns CDR1 SEHNR and CDR2 FQNEAQ (reference sequence). The CDR3 is CASSLLSGPLHF. DNA of the CDR3: TGTGCCAGCAGCTTACTGAGCGGACCCCTCCACTTT.

The V and J genes are TRBV3-1 (or the pseudogene TRBV3-2) and TRBJ2-7; TRBD2 agrees at 8 bases. The CDR3 length is 15 residues. The germline V gene encodes CDR1 LGHDT and CDR2 YNNKEL (reference sequence). J lost 3 bases, V lost 3 bases, and 7 bases had no gene match. The CDR3 here is CASSHSGIGDYEQYF. The CDR3 region has the DNA TGTGCCAGCAGCCATAGCGGGATAGGGGACTACGAGCAGTACTTC.

This chain connects TRBV28 to TRBJ1-3, with 9 bases that match TRBD1. This CDR3 has 15 amino acids. Germline V CDR1 and CDR2: MDHEN, SYDVKM. Losses at the gene ends were 4 bases for V and 2 bases for J; bases not matched to a gene: 3. CDR3: CASSYGTGPGNTIYF. The CDR3 DNA sequence: TGTGCCAGCAGTTACGGGACAGGGCCTGGAAACACCATATATTTT.